A single sample gave rise to the 18 T cell receptor beta chains below, sequenced in a study of CD8+CD57+ T cells in acquired aplastic anemia. All patients picked for sequencing had shown, by flow cytometry, an expansion of CD8+CD57+ cells. CDR3 and TCR beta VDJ profiling relied on a genomic DNA template. MiXCR, applied by TCRdb to the reads, yields one record per CDR3 protein. Among approximately 250,000 distinct CDR3 sequences listed, 70% to 85% were seen once. The sequencing input was sorted CD4+, CD8+, or CD8+CD57+ T cells (not recorded which) from PBMCs. The origin of the receptors is a human donor with aplastic anemia.

Turning to this clonotype: A single base separates this from a much larger clone, so it may be a read error. The chain employs TRBV7-2 and TRBJ2-1, with D perhaps TRBD2 (6 bases). This CDR3 is built from 16 residues. CDR1 and CDR2 (germline): SGHTA, FQGNSA. Trimming stripped 0 bases from V and 13 bases from J, with 22 bases between. Written as DNA, the CDR3 is TGTGCCAGCAGCTTAGCGGGAGGTCCCGGTACGCAGGGTCAGTTCTTC. This codes for CASSLAGGPGTQGQFF. Using reference TRBV7-2 and TRBJ2-1 for the parts outside the CDR3, the full variable domain is GAGVSQSPSNKVTEKGKDVELRCDPISGHTALYWYRQSLGQGLEFLIYFQGNSAPDKSGLPSDRFSAERTGGSVSTLTIQRTQQEDSAVYLCASSLAGGPGTQGQFFGPGTRLTVL.

About this clonotype itself: At one end the junction does not follow the germline gene, possibly because of a read error. The chain couples TRBV7-8 to TRBJ2-2; D possibly matches TRBD1 or TRBD2 (5 bases each). The CDR3 has 13 amino acids. Germline V gene sequence: CDR1 SGHVS, CDR2 FQNEAQ. The CDR3 spells CASSSYQDGAALF. CDR3 coding DNA: TGTGCCAGCAGCTCTTATCAAGACGGGGCAGCCCTTTTT.

This clonotype is a singleton in its sample. Germline is not matched at one junction end, which may reflect a read error. This chain joins TRBV7-3 and TRBJ1-1, with 7 bases matching TRBD1. This CDR3 is 14 amino acids long. Germline V gene sequence: CDR1 SGHTA, CDR2 FQGTGA. The CDR3 DNA is TGTGCCAGCAGCTTAGAGGGGGCAGGTACGCAGGATTTTTTT. Protein: CASSLEGAGTQDFF. Looking up the rest from reference TRBV7-3 and TRBJ1-1 gives the full variable domain: GAGVSQTPSNKVTEKGKYVELRCDPISGHTALYWYRQSLGQGPEFLIYFQGTGAADDSGLPNDRFFAVRPEGSVSTLKIQRTERGDSAVYLCASSLEGAGTQDFFGQGTRLTVV.

The rearrangement joins TRBV25-1 to TRBJ2-7; D gene uncertain. CDR3 length: 12 amino acids. V was shortened by 6 bases and J by 1 base, with 7 bases between the two germline ends. CDR1 is MGHDK, CDR2 SYGVNS, per germline. CDR3 in amino acids: CASSSQSYEQYF. CDR3 coding DNA: TGTGCCAGCAGCTCCCAGTCCTACGAGCAGTACTTC.

This rearrangement joins TRBV2 to TRBJ2-3; 9 positions agree with TRBD2. The germline V gene has CDR1 SNHLY and CDR2 FYNNEI. V was clipped by 10 bases and J by 5 bases; unmatched bases: 7. This CDR3 has 13 residues. The DNA of the CDR3 is TGTGCCACCGGCGGGGGGGCCAGAGATACGCAGTATTTT. Translated, it gives CATGGGARDTQYF. Variable domain in full (rest from reference TRBV2 and TRBJ2-3): EPEVTQTPSHQVTQMGQEVILRCVPISNHLYFYWYRQILGQKVEFLVSFYNNEISEKSEIFDDQFSVERPDGSNFTLKIRSTKLEDSAMYFCATGGGARDTQYFGPGTRLTVL.

Concerning this clonotype itself: Given the absence of the conserved phenylalanine or tryptophan at the CDR3 end, a read error is likely. The DNA is omitted, as the CDR3 cannot be located on it reliably, and the CDR3 follows TCRdb's listing. The chain couples TRBV15 to TRBJ1-2. CDR1 LNHNV and CDR2 YYDKDF come from the germline V gene (reference sequence). The CDR3 is 16 residues long, ends included. The chain's CDR3 is CATSGRGLALEQYFGS.

The rearrangement links TRBV13 to TRBJ1-2, with D uncertain. V dropped 5 bases and J dropped 3 bases, with 19 bases sitting between them. The CDR3 spans 16 residues. CDR1 PRHDT and CDR2 FYEKMQ come from the germline V gene (reference sequence). The CDR3 loop is CASSPGLAGLDYGYTF. The CDR3, as DNA: TGTGCCAGCAGCCCAGGACTAGCGGGCTTGGACTATGGCTACACCTTC.

The gene calls are TRBV7-8 and TRBJ1-2; 7 nucleotides match TRBD1. With V trimmed by 3 bases and J by 10 bases, 14 bases remained unmatched. Per germline, CDR1 SGHVS and CDR2 FQNEAQ. The length of the CDR3 is 15 residues. CDR3 sequence: CASSLTGTADTDYTF. For the CDR3, the DNA is TGTGCCAGCAGCTTGACAGGGACAGCCGACACTGACTACACCTTC.

The V and J genes are TRBV10-3 and TRBJ1-2; D is unclear. Germline V gives CDR1 ENHRY, CDR2 SYGVKD. The CDR3 totals 14 residues. V was pared by 7 bases and J by 4 bases, with 16 bases between. CDR3 sequence (DNA): TGTGCCATCACCGCCACCGACAACAGCTATGGCTACACCTTC. Protein product: CAITATDNSYGYTF.

The CDR3 DNA follows: TGTGCCAGCAGCCTCGAACGGCGGGAGAACTACAATGGCTACACCTTC. Protein: CASSLERRENYNGYTF. The rearrangement joins TRBV11-1 to TRBJ1-2, with no clear D. V was trimmed by 5 bases and J by 6 bases, leaving 22 bases between them. In germline, CDR1 is SGHAT, CDR2 FQDESV (reference sequence). The CDR3 has 16 residues.

The V and J genes are TRBV7-9 and TRBJ2-5; possible D gene TRBD2, 6 bases. The CDR3 length is 15 residues. Germline-derived CDR1 and CDR2 are SEHNR and FQNEAQ (reference sequence). V was clipped by 1 base and J by 14 bases, with 23 bases between them. In DNA, the CDR3 is TGTGCCAGCAGCTTAGAAGACAGCGGGCAGCCCCAGCATTACTTC. Translated: CASSLEDSGQPQHYF.

J is TRBJ2-3 and V is TRBV20-1; 10 nucleotides agree with TRBD2. Germline values: CDR1 DFQATT, CDR2 SNEGSKA (reference sequence). This CDR3 spans 12 amino acids. The junction had 1 base not matched to a gene; V was cut back by 8 bases and J by 2 bases. The CDR3 loop reads CSSGGDTDTQYF. For the CDR3, the DNA is TGCAGTAGCGGGGGGGACACAGATACGCAGTATTTT.

The table lists this clonotype with a count of one. The gene calls are TRBV2 and TRBJ1-1, with D unresolved. The germline V gene has CDR1 SNHLY and CDR2 FYNNEI. V was shortened by 8 bases and J by 7 bases, with 23 bases between the two germline ends. The CDR3 covers 15 residues. CDR3 sequence reads: CASGVGDTVSYEAFF. DNA for the CDR3: TGTGCCAGCGGGGTAGGAGACACGGTTTCTTATGAAGCTTTCTTT. Looking up the rest from reference TRBV2 and TRBJ1-1 gives the full variable domain: EPEVTQTPSHQVTQMGQEVILRCVPISNHLYFYWYRQILGQKVEFLVSFYNNEISEKSEIFDDQFSVERPDGSNFTLKIRSTKLEDSAMYFCASGVGDTVSYEAFFGQGTRLTVV.

A word on this clonotype: One junction end disagrees with the germline gene, perhaps due to a read error. The CDR3 reads CATSRETDQETQNF. CDR3 bases: TGTGCCACCAGCAGAGAGACAGACCAAGAGACCCAGAACTTC. The V and J genes are TRBV15 and TRBJ2-5, with a weak D call TRBD1 (5 bases). CDR3 length equals 14 residues. Germline V gene sequence: CDR1 LNHNV, CDR2 YYDKDF (reference sequence). Combining the CDR3 with reference TRBV15 and TRBJ2-5 gives the whole variable domain DAMVIQNPRYQVTQFGKPVTLSCSQTLNHNVMYWYQQKSSQAPKLLFHYYDKDFNNEADTPDNFQSRRPNTSFCFLDIRSPGLGDTAMYLCATSRETDQETQNFGPGTRLLVL.

The V and J genes are TRBV20-1 and TRBJ2-1, with a tentative D call TRBD2 (5 bases). The CDR3 runs to 12 residues. Germline CDR1 DFQATT, CDR2 SNEGSKA (reference sequence). The germline V and J ends were trimmed by 6 bases and 6 bases, with 12 bases remaining between them. This chain's CDR3 is CSAIAGINEQFF. The CDR3 DNA reads TGCAGTGCCATAGCCGGGATCAATGAGCAGTTCTTC.

This rearrangement joins TRBV11-3 to TRBJ2-1; D is ambiguous. This CDR3 has 17 amino acids. V was pared by 4 bases and J by 8 bases, with 24 bases between. CDR1 is SGHNT, CDR2 YENEEA, per germline. The CDR3 region is CASSYQVAGNGQDEQFF. The CDR3 DNA reads TGTGCCAGCAGCTACCAGGTGGCCGGAAACGGTCAGGATGAGCAGTTCTTC.

Details on this clonotype: One end of the junction is discordant with germline, which a read error may explain. The chain links TRBV7-9 to TRBJ2-5; the match to TRBD1 covers 7 bases. The CDR3 consists of 14 residues. Looked up from germline, CDR1 is SEHNR and CDR2 is FQNEAQ (reference sequence). This CDR3 is CATSRGSSHETHYF. The CDR3, as DNA: TGTGCCACCAGCAGGGGGTCTAGCCACGAGACCCACTACTTC. The entire variable domain, with the rest obtained from reference TRBV7-9 and TRBJ2-5, is as follows: DTGVSQNPRHKITKRGQNVTFRCDPISEHNRLYWYRQTLGQGPEFLTYFQNEAQLEKSRLLSDRFSAERPKGSFSTLEIQRTEQGDSAMYLCATSRGSSHETHYFGPGTRLLVL.

This CDR3 is CASSPQWTDTQYF. The DNA for the CDR3 is TGTGCCAGCAGCCCCCAATGGACAGATACGCAGTATTTT. The chain links TRBV7-6 to TRBJ2-3; the D is unclear. Germline loops: CDR1 SGHVS, CDR2 FNYEAQ. The CDR3 contains 13 residues. The V end lost 5 bases, the J end lost 3 bases, and 9 bases lay between the germline ends.